A single sample is the source of the 16 T cell receptor beta chains below, sequenced in a study of beta chain features in type 1 diabetes. Overall study results and limits: TCRB CDR3s from Type 1 diabetes patients were moderately but significantly shorter in all four CD4+ subsets.

Which antigens these TCRs recognize remains unknown. Investigators reverse transcribed all isolated RNA, so they sequenced expressed TCRB transcripts. The data were produced by immunoSEQ multiplex PCR, yet TCRdb's version contains in-frame clones alone and is incomplete. Here the sample spans roughly 150,000 clones, roughly 60% being singletons. Sequencing was carried out using naive CD4+ T cells from blood. The source of these receptors is a man aged 25-45 years with type 1 diabetes.

This chain connects TRBV11-1 to TRBJ2-6; D unclear. The germline CDR1 and CDR2 sequences are SGHAT and FQDESV (reference sequence). V was cut by 10 bases and J by 6 bases, with 7 bases left in between. The CDR3 is 11 amino acids. Here the CDR3 DNA reads TGTGCCATCCAGTTGGCCAACGTCCTGACTTTC. Its protein is CAIQLANVLTF.

The chain is built from TRBV7-2 and TRBJ2-3; D remains unclear. Germline V lookup: CDR1 SGHTA, CDR2 FQGNSA. Trimming left V 3 bases short and J 0 bases short, with 7 bases between. The CDR3 is 14 amino acids. CDR3: CASSLGPSTDTQYF. In DNA, the CDR3 is TGTGCCAGCAGCTTGGGCCCGAGCACAGATACGCAGTATTTT.

Remarks on this clone: Relative to the germline gene, one junction end is altered; a read error may explain this. The J gene is TRBJ2-3, the V gene TRBV29-1, with D tentatively TRBD1 (6 bases). This CDR3 contains 11 residues. Germline CDR1 reads SQVTM; CDR2 reads ANQGSEA. CDR3 region: CSVEDSPRRDF. The CDR3 region has the DNA TGCAGCGTTGAGGACAGCCCACGGCGGGATTTT.

CDR3 DNA sequence: TGTGCCTGGAGTGGGTACGAACCTAAACCCTTCTTC. Translation gives CAWSGYEPKPFF. The chain carries TRBV30 and TRBJ2-1, with D unclear. CDR1 and CDR2 (germline): GTSNPN, SVGIG (reference sequence). The CDR3 length is 12 residues. V lost 1 base and J 16 bases, leaving 17 bases between the germline ends.

The chain carries TRBV30 and TRBJ2-3, with 9 bases that match TRBD1. V lost 4 bases, J lost 7 bases, and 12 bases stayed unmatched. Looked up from germline, CDR1 is GTSNPN and CDR2 is SVGIG (reference sequence). The CDR3 is made up of 15 amino acids. In DNA, the CDR3 is TGTGCCTGGACCTGGCCTAGGACAGGGGTTAATACGCAGTATTTT. It yields the protein CAWTWPRTGVNTQYF.

This chain joins TRBV5-1 and TRBJ2-5, with 9 bases lining up with TRBD2. Germline-derived CDR1 and CDR2 are SGHRS and YFSETQ. CDR3 length: 15 amino acids. Trimming took 2 bases from V and 2 from J; bases not matched to a gene: 4. CDR3 bases: TGCGCCAGCAGCTTAAGCGGGGGGACACAAGAGACCCAGTACTTC. Translation: CASSLSGGTQETQYF.

The V call is TRBV29-1, the J call TRBJ1-1; D is unclear. This CDR3 region has 14 residues. The germline V and J ends were trimmed by 5 bases and 6 bases, with 19 bases remaining between them. In germline, CDR1 is SQVTM, CDR2 ANQGSEA. CDR3 sequence (DNA): TGCAGCGTTCTTGTCCGGGCCGAGCGGCCTGAAGCTTTCTTT. This gives the protein CSVLVRAERPEAFF.

V gene TRBV28 combines with J gene TRBJ1-3, with 7 bases that match TRBD1. Germline CDR1 MDHEN, CDR2 SYDVKM. V was clipped by 6 bases and J by 0 bases; unmatched bases: 8. This CDR3 has 16 residues. The CDR3 loop reads CASSASGQSSGNTIYF. The DNA for the CDR3 is TGTGCCAGCAGCGCCTCGGGACAGAGCTCTGGAAACACCATATATTTT. Looking up the rest from reference TRBV28 and TRBJ1-3 gives the full variable domain: DVKVTQSSRYLVKRTGEKVFLECVQDMDHENMFWYRQDPGLGLRLIYFSYDVKMKEKGDIPEGYSVSREKKERFSLILESASTNQTSMYLCASSASGQSSGNTIYFGEGSWLTVV.

This clone was found once. This chain joins TRBV7-2 and TRBJ2-4, with TRBD1 matching over 9 bases. V shed 3 bases, J shed 8 bases, and the junction held 14 bases outside the gene matches. CDR1 and CDR2 (germline): SGHTA, FQGNSA. The CDR3 is 17 amino acids. CDR3 sequence: CASSFGPTGQGSYIQYF. For the CDR3, the DNA is TGTGCCAGCAGCTTCGGACCAACGGGACAGGGAAGTTACATTCAGTACTTC.

The chain's CDR3 is CASSRLLRGEQYF. The CDR3 DNA reads as TGCGCCAGCAGCCGATTACTCAGGGGCGAGCAGTACTTC. The chain links TRBV4-3 to TRBJ2-7; the D gene is possibly TRBD1 (6 bases). The V end lost 4 bases, the J end lost 6 bases, and 13 bases lay between the germline ends. From germline, CDR1 is LGHNA and CDR2 YSLEER. The CDR3 is 13 amino acids.

This chain uses TRBV4-2 with TRBJ2-1; TRBD2 matches 9 bases. Germline lookup yields CDR1 LGHNA and CDR2 YNFKEQ. The CDR3 is made up of 17 amino acids. V gave up 0 bases and J gave up 7 bases; unmatched junction bases: 10. CDR3 sequence reads: CASSQDPPGAGGNEQFF. Written as DNA, the CDR3 is TGTGCCAGCAGCCAAGATCCGCCGGGAGCGGGGGGAAATGAGCAGTTCTTC.

This clone was picked up a small number of times. V usage is TRBV2 and J usage is TRBJ2-1; D unresolved. The germline V gene has CDR1 SNHLY and CDR2 FYNNEI. Trimming stripped 3 bases from V and 5 bases from J, with 8 bases between. This CDR3 is 13 amino acids long. The CDR3 DNA follows: TGTGCCAGCAGTGATATGTCAAACAATGAGCAGTTCTTC. Its protein product is CASSDMSNNEQFF.

The V call is TRBV29-1, the J call TRBJ2-5; the D call may be TRBD1 or TRBD2 (5 bases each). This CDR3 is built from 13 residues. V lost 7 bases and J lost 2, with 14 bases in between. CDR1 is SQVTM and CDR2 is ANQGSEA in the germline V gene. CDR3 bases: TGCAGCGCAACCGACAGACTACAAGAGACCCAGTACTTC. Translated, it gives CSATDRLQETQYF.

This clone was seen a few times. Other DNA variants within this sample encode the same CDR3. This CDR3 is CAWSSGANVLTF. The CDR3 bases are TGTGCCTGGAGCTCTGGGGCCAACGTCCTGACTTTC. The chain uses TRBV30 and TRBJ2-6, with D unclear. With 3 bases removed from V and 0 bases from J, the gap between germline ends came to 0 bases. This CDR3 contains 12 residues. CDR1 GTSNPN and CDR2 SVGIG come from the germline V gene (reference sequence).

This clone appeared a few times. This chain joins TRBV28 and TRBJ2-7, with D maybe TRBD2 (5 bases). Germline V gene sequence: CDR1 MDHEN, CDR2 SYDVKM. The CDR3 spans 11 residues. Trimming pared 6 bases from V and 2 bases from J, leaving 5 bases between. The CDR3 protein is CASSGAYEQYF. CDR3 DNA: TGTGCCAGCAGCGGGGCCTACGAGCAGTACTTC. Using reference TRBV28 and TRBJ2-7 for the parts outside the CDR3, the full variable domain is DVKVTQSSRYLVKRTGEKVFLECVQDMDHENMFWYRQDPGLGLRLIYFSYDVKMKEKGDIPEGYSVSREKKERFSLILESASTNQTSMYLCASSGAYEQYFGPGTRLTVT.

This chain joins TRBV29-1 and TRBJ1-4, with 8 nucleotides matching TRBD1. Germline trimming cut 7 bases from V and 0 bases from J; bases unmatched to any gene: 13. The CDR3 runs to 17 residues. Germline CDR1 reads SQVTM; CDR2 reads ANQGSEA. Here the CDR3 reads CSALYGGTGTTNEKLFF. DNA for the CDR3: TGCAGCGCCCTTTACGGTGGGACAGGAACAACTAATGAAAAACTGTTTTTT.